The 16 T cell receptor beta chains given below trace back to one sample, sequenced in a study of identical twins. TCRdb fed the 5' RACE reads into MiXCR, producing one record per CDR3 protein. The sample records approximately 690,000 distinct CDR3 sequences, roughly 6.2% being singletons. Input material: naive T cells sorted from blood. These receptor sequences come from a man between 18 and 29 years old in good health.

This clonotype was seen ten or more times. The rearrangement uses TRBV7-2 and TRBJ2-7, with 8 bases matching TRBD2. Germline CDR1 and CDR2: SGHTA and FQGNSA. This CDR3 has 16 amino acids. Trimming removed 0 bases from V and 0 bases from J; junction bases left unmatched: 4. Here the CDR3 reads CASSLASSGYSYEQYF. The CDR3 bases are TGTGCCAGCAGCTTAGCGTCTAGCGGGTACTCCTACGAGCAGTACTTC. Full variable domain (missing parts from reference TRBV7-2 and TRBJ2-7): GAGVSQSPSNKVTEKGKDVELRCDPISGHTALYWYRQSLGQGLEFLIYFQGNSAPDKSGLPSDRFSAERTGGSVSTLTIQRTQQEDSAVYLCASSLASSGYSYEQYFGPGTRLTVT.

This clonotype has at least ten counts. J is TRBJ2-1 and V is TRBV7-9; D is unclear. This CDR3 has 13 amino acids. From germline, CDR1 is SEHNR and CDR2 FQNEAQ (reference sequence). Trimming pared 5 bases from V and 8 bases from J, leaving 13 bases between. The CDR3 bases are TGTGCCAGCAGCCAGCCCGGGTCGGATGAGCAGTTCTTC. It is translated as CASSQPGSDEQFF.

In its sample, this clonotype was seen many times. The V and J genes are TRBV9 and TRBJ2-2; D not resolved. Germline V CDR1 and CDR2: SGDLS, YYNGEE. Trimming removed 4 bases at V and 3 bases at J, with 10 bases between. The CDR3 extends over 14 amino acids. This CDR3 is CASSRRWDTGELFF. CDR3 nucleotides: TGTGCCAGCAGCCGCCGGTGGGACACCGGGGAGCTGTTTTTT.

Many counts were recorded for this clonotype. CDR3: CSARILALEQYF. The CDR3 DNA is TGCAGTGCTAGAATCCTAGCGCTCGAGCAGTACTTC. The chain combines TRBV20-1 with TRBJ2-7, with D possibly TRBD2 on 6 matching bases. V was cut by 2 bases and J by 6 bases, with 11 bases left in between. CDR1 is DFQATT and CDR2 is SNEGSKA in the germline V gene (reference sequence). The CDR3 has 12 residues.

This clonotype came up a few times. The V gene is TRBV11-1, the J gene TRBJ1-1; TRBD1 matches 7 bases. V lost 3 bases, J lost 2 bases, and 18 bases stayed unmatched. The CDR3 consists of 19 residues. Per germline, CDR1 SGHAT and CDR2 FQDESV (reference sequence). The CDR3 DNA follows: TGTGCCAGCAGCTTTTTGAGGGGGCGGTGGGAGGAAAACAACACTGAAGCTTTCTTT. Residues: CASSFLRGRWEENNTEAFF.

This clonotype was recorded a few times. The chain carries TRBV18 and TRBJ2-1, with 7 bases identical to TRBD1. The junction had 6 bases not matched to a gene; V was cut back by 3 bases and J by 1 base. This CDR3 has 16 amino acids. From germline, CDR1 is KGHSH and CDR2 LQKENI. This CDR3 is CASSPVHRGSYNEQFF. As DNA, the CDR3 is TGTGCCAGCTCACCGGTCCACAGGGGATCCTACAATGAGCAGTTCTTC.

This clonotype was seen repeatedly, ten times or more. The rearrangement uses TRBV4-3 and TRBJ2-1, with D perhaps TRBD2 (5 bases). V gave up 1 base and J gave up 9 bases, with 16 bases separating them. There are 15 residues in the CDR3. Germline V gene sequence: CDR1 LGHNA, CDR2 YSLEER. The CDR3 nucleotides are TGCGCCAGCAGCCAAGTATCGGGGAAAGTGGGTGAGCAGTTCTTC. Translating it yields CASSQVSGKVGEQFF.

This clonotype has only a few counts. The J gene is TRBJ2-7, the V gene TRBV5-1, with D unresolved. V lost 0 bases and J lost 0, with 10 bases in between. The CDR3 spans 15 residues. Germline CDR1 reads SGHRS; CDR2 reads YFSETQ. CDR3 region: CASSLDDSRSYEQYV. CDR3 bases: TGCGCCAGCAGCTTGGATGATAGCCGCTCCTACGAGCAGTACGTC.

V and J are TRBV7-3 and TRBJ2-2; the match to TRBD2 covers 13 bases. Germline-derived CDR1 and CDR2 are SGHTA and FQGTGA. This CDR3 comprises 17 residues. V gave up 4 bases and J gave up 4 bases; unmatched junction bases: 6. CDR3 amino acids: CASSSTTSGRVTGELFF. The DNA of the CDR3 is TGTGCCAGCAGCTCAACAACTAGCGGGAGGGTCACCGGGGAGCTGTTTTTT.

In this sample, this clonotype turned up many times. V gene TRBV7-9 combines with J gene TRBJ2-1; D might be TRBD2 (6 bases). Germline V gives CDR1 SEHNR, CDR2 FQNEAQ (reference sequence). V shed 10 bases and J shed 8 bases, with 21 bases lying between them. The CDR3 covers 14 residues. The CDR3 here is CANKRESVGDEQFF. The CDR3 DNA reads as TGTGCCAACAAACGGGAGTCGGTCGGCGATGAGCAGTTCTTC. Using reference TRBV7-9 and TRBJ2-1 for the parts outside the CDR3, the full variable domain is DTGVSQNPRHKITKRGQNVTFRCDPISEHNRLYWYRQTLGQGPEFLTYFQNEAQLEKSRLLSDRFSAERPKGSFSTLEIQRTEQGDSAMYLCANKRESVGDEQFFGPGTRLTVL.

This chain connects TRBV12-3 or TRBV12-4 to TRBJ2-3; weak D call: TRBD2 (6 bases). The ends were cut back, 0 bases at V and 3 bases at J, with 10 bases in the middle. CDR3 length equals 15 residues. This CDR3 reads CASSLALLATDTQYF. CDR3 nucleotide sequence: TGTGCCAGCAGTTTAGCGCTGCTAGCGACAGATACGCAGTATTTT.

The CDR3 region has the DNA TGTGCTAGTGGTTTGGTACTGGGGGACTCTGGGGCCAACGTCCTGACTTTC. Its protein is CASGLVLGDSGANVLTF. The chain recombines TRBV12-5 with TRBJ2-6; D might be TRBD1 or TRBD2, each matching 5 bases. V dropped 0 bases and J dropped 0 bases, with 9 bases sitting between them. Germline values: CDR1 LGHNT, CDR2 FRNRAP. The CDR3 sequence is 17 residues long. Using reference TRBV12-5 and TRBJ2-6 for the parts outside the CDR3, the full variable domain is DARVTQTPRHKVTEMGQEVTMRCQPILGHNTVFWYRQTMMQGLELLAYFRNRAPLDDSGMPKDRFSAEMPDATLATLKIQPSEPRDSAVYFCASGLVLGDSGANVLTFGAGSRLTVL.

This clonotype has a handful of counts. This chain links TRBV20-1 with TRBJ2-7; 8 nucleotides agree with TRBD2. CDR1 DFQATT and CDR2 SNEGSKA come from the germline V gene (reference sequence). The CDR3 extends over 16 amino acids. The J segment lost 3 bases and the V segment lost 0 bases, leaving 10 bases of the junction unmatched. DNA for the CDR3: TGCAGTGCTAGAGAGGGGCCGGGACTAGGGAGCTACGAGCAGTACTTC. It yields the protein CSAREGPGLGSYEQYF.

This clonotype was picked up many times. The germline gene is not matched at one end of the junction; a read error may be the cause. J is TRBJ2-3 and V is TRBV20-1, with 9 bases matching TRBD2. This CDR3 region has 11 residues. CDR1 and CDR2 from the germline V gene are DFQATT and SNEGSKA (reference sequence). In DNA form, the CDR3 reads TGCAGTGCTAGAGGAGACCCGGGACTAGCCTTT. Protein product: CSARGDPGLAF.

The chain employs TRBV15 and TRBJ2-1, with TRBD1 identical over 8 bases. The germline V gene has CDR1 LNHNV and CDR2 YYDKDF (reference sequence). This CDR3 has 15 amino acids. V gave up 5 bases and J gave up 8 bases; unmatched junction bases: 11. CDR3 amino acids: CATSHRRTGSHEQFF. CDR3 DNA: TGTGCCACCAGCCATAGGCGGACAGGGTCCCATGAGCAGTTCTTC.

There are a few counts of this clonotype. The rearrangement uses TRBV7-9 and TRBJ2-2; no clear D gene. The V gene's germline CDR1 is SEHNR and CDR2 FQNEAQ (reference sequence). The CDR3 is 12 residues long. Deletions cut 1 base from V and 10 bases from J, with 7 bases between. In nucleotides, the CDR3 is TGTGCCAGCAGCTTAGGGGGTTCGGAGCTGTTTTTT. This translates into CASSLGGSELFF.